The next 21 T cell receptor beta chains were all read from a single sample in a study of CD8 T cells in Susac syndrome (dated by TCRdb to the late 2010s). The library was obtained by the immunoSEQ multiplex PCR assay. RNA was extracted with the RNeasy kit and roughly 0.45 to 1 ug was reverse transcribed using random hexamers. TCRdb reprocessing: public reads trimmed at Q25 with fastp, clones called with MiXCR, in-frame beta chains kept. A single entry per CDR3 protein holds the most common genes and DNA from its merged rows. This sample is represented by about 300,000 distinct CDR3 sequences; 85% of them were singletons. The ten top clones hold around 0.2% of the sample. Source material: CD8+ T cells from PBMCs. These receptors were taken from a human donor with multiple sclerosis.

V and J are TRBV6-2 or TRBV6-3 and TRBJ2-7; D is possibly TRBD2 (5 bases). CDR3 length: 12 residues. Germline-derived CDR1 and CDR2 are MNHEY and SVGEGT. V gave up 0 bases and J gave up 5 bases, with 5 bases separating them. CDR3 residues: CASSYSRDEQYF. Written as DNA, the CDR3 is TGTGCCAGCAGTTACTCGAGGGACGAGCAGTACTTC.

The rearrangement links TRBV27 to TRBJ2-7, with D possibly being TRBD2 (5 bases). This CDR3 has 14 residues. Germline values: CDR1 MNHEY, CDR2 SMNVEV (reference sequence). The V end lost 1 base, the J end lost 5 bases, and 12 bases lay between the germline ends. CDR3 protein: CASSLFIGVNEQYF. The CDR3 nucleotides are TGTGCCAGCAGTTTATTTATCGGGGTTAACGAGCAGTACTTC.

In this sample, this clonotype turned up once. The chain recombines TRBV6-5 with TRBJ2-1, with 10 bases aligning to TRBD2. The CDR3 contains 13 residues. Per the germline V gene, CDR1 is MNHEY and CDR2 is SVGAGI. V shed 6 bases, J shed 7 bases, and the junction held 3 bases outside the gene matches. CDR3 DNA sequence: TGTGCCAGCAGGATACTAGCGGGGAATGAGCAGTTCTTC. Translating gives CASRILAGNEQFF.

V gene TRBV7-9 combines with J gene TRBJ2-3; 8 bases map to TRBD2. V was pared by 5 bases and J by 2 bases, with 9 bases of the junction left unmatched. This CDR3 spans 16 amino acids. In germline, CDR1 is SEHNR, CDR2 FQNEAQ (reference sequence). The CDR3 coding sequence is TGTGCCAGCAGCGCCGTAACGGGGGGGGCCACAGATACGCAGTATTTT. As protein: CASSAVTGGATDTQYF.

The chain is built from TRBV20-1 and TRBJ2-7; 13 nucleotides line up with TRBD2. Germline V CDR1 and CDR2: DFQATT, SNEGSKA (reference sequence). The CDR3 is 18 amino acids. V lost 0 bases and J lost 4; bases outside the gene matches: 12. As DNA, the CDR3 is TGCAGTGCTAGAGATTTGGGGGGGACTAGCGGGATCGGTTACGAGCAGTACTTC. It encodes CSARDLGGTSGIGYEQYF.

This clonotype was seen more than once but under ten times. V gene TRBV7-2 combines with J gene TRBJ2-6; 8 bases agree with TRBD1. The CDR3 has 18 residues. Losses at the gene ends were 4 bases for V and 2 bases for J; bases not matched to a gene: 10. Germline loops: CDR1 SGHTA, CDR2 FQGNSA. CDR3 region: CASSSTRTGNAGANVLTF. The CDR3 nucleotides are TGTGCCAGCAGCTCTACGCGGACAGGGAACGCTGGGGCCAACGTCCTGACTTTC. The whole variable domain, filled in from reference TRBV7-2 and TRBJ2-6, reads GAGVSQSPSNKVTEKGKDVELRCDPISGHTALYWYRQSLGQGLEFLIYFQGNSAPDKSGLPSDRFSAERTGGSVSTLTIQRTQQEDSAVYLCASSSTRTGNAGANVLTFGAGSRLTVL.

The chain employs TRBV5-4 and TRBJ2-7, with D hard to call. The ends were cut back, 0 bases at V and 0 bases at J, with 7 bases in the middle. CDR3 length: 14 residues. Germline V gene lookup returns CDR1 SGHNT and CDR2 YYREEE (reference sequence). As DNA, the CDR3 is TGTGCCAGCAGCTTGGGGACGGTCTCCTACGAGCAGTACTTC. It encodes CASSLGTVSYEQYF.

This chain joins TRBV9 and TRBJ2-1; 10 bases line up with TRBD2. The CDR3 is made up of 17 amino acids. The V gene's germline CDR1 is SGDLS and CDR2 YYNGEE. V was clipped by 4 bases and J by 2 bases; unmatched bases: 9. The CDR3 region is CASSPQGGLATYNEQFF. CDR3 in DNA: TGTGCCAGCAGCCCCCAGGGGGGACTAGCGACCTACAATGAGCAGTTCTTC.

The chain is built from TRBV28 and TRBJ2-7; D gene uncertain. This CDR3 region has 13 residues. Deletions cut 10 bases from V and 3 bases from J, with 16 bases between. Germline assignment: CDR1 MDHEN and CDR2 SYDVKM. In DNA form, the CDR3 reads TGTGCCACCCGAGGAGACCCCAACTACGAGCAGTACTTC. It codes for CATRGDPNYEQYF.

Notes on this clonotype: Germline and junction disagree at one end, which may indicate a read error. CDR3 region: CANSNDRDMTYEQYF. The CDR3 region has the DNA TGTGCCAACAGCAACGACCGGGACATGACCTACGAGCAGTACTTC. This chain links TRBV13 with TRBJ2-7, with a possible D match to TRBD1 (6 bases). Germline V gene sequence: CDR1 PRHDT, CDR2 FYEKMQ (reference sequence). The CDR3 totals 15 residues.

The rearrangement uses TRBV28 and TRBJ2-1; possibly TRBD2 for D (6 bases). The V end was cut by 3 bases, the J end by 1 base, with 10 bases between. CDR3 size: 15 residues. CDR1 is MDHEN, CDR2 SYDVKM, per germline. The CDR3 protein is CASSFFGGSYNEQFF. For the CDR3, the DNA is TGTGCCAGCAGTTTTTTCGGGGGTTCCTACAATGAGCAGTTCTTC.

This chain uses TRBV7-9 with TRBJ2-1; maybe TRBD2 (6 bases). Germline V gene data show CDR1 as SEHNR and CDR2 as FQNEAQ (reference sequence). This CDR3 spans 15 amino acids. V was pared by 2 bases and J by 7 bases, with 15 bases between. The chain's CDR3 is CASSLFTGDANEQFF. The CDR3 DNA reads as TGTGCCAGCAGCTTATTTACGGGAGATGCAAATGAGCAGTTCTTC.

The chain links TRBV5-1 to TRBJ2-5; D call uncertain. In germline, CDR1 is SGHRS, CDR2 YFSETQ. The length of the CDR3 is 17 residues. Trimming took off 0 bases at V and 2 bases at J, with 17 bases between the two ends. The CDR3 here is CASSLEVGRKNQETQYF. The CDR3 coding sequence is TGCGCCAGCAGCTTGGAGGTTGGTAGAAAGAATCAAGAGACCCAGTACTTC.

The rearrangement uses TRBV5-5 and TRBJ2-7, with TRBD2 identical over 8 bases. Germline-derived CDR1 and CDR2 are SGHKS and YYEKEE (reference sequence). This CDR3 has 16 amino acids. With V trimmed by 0 bases and J by 3 bases, 8 bases remained unmatched. CDR3 residues: CASSLAATSEVYEQYF. The CDR3 DNA is TGTGCCAGCAGCTTGGCCGCGACTAGCGAAGTCTACGAGCAGTACTTC.

The chain carries TRBV6-1 and TRBJ1-4; unclear D gene. V dropped 6 bases and J dropped 2 bases, with 19 bases sitting between them. The CDR3 has 17 amino acids. Germline-derived CDR1 and CDR2 are MNHNS and SASEGT. The chain's CDR3 is CASRPAGWGATNEKLFF. The CDR3 nucleotides are TGTGCCAGCAGGCCCGCGGGCTGGGGTGCGACTAATGAAAAACTGTTTTTT.

J is TRBJ1-2 and V is TRBV6-2 or TRBV6-3, with D uncertain. This CDR3 is built from 16 residues. Trimming took off 5 bases at V and 4 bases at J, with 20 bases between the two ends. Germline lookup yields CDR1 MNHEY and CDR2 SVGEGT. Here the CDR3 DNA reads TGTGCCAGCAGTCCAATCGGTATGGGTTTGGCCTATGGCTACACCTTC. Its protein product is CASSPIGMGLAYGYTF.

The chain links TRBV19 to TRBJ2-7; 10 bases are shared with TRBD2. Germline V lookup: CDR1 LNHDA, CDR2 SQIVND (reference sequence). The CDR3 contains 14 residues. The V gene end was trimmed by 7 bases and the J gene end by 1 base; junction bases not matched to a gene: 4. Here the CDR3 DNA reads TGTGCCAGTATCCAGCGGGAGGGTTCCTACGAGCAGTACTTC. Residues: CASIQREGSYEQYF.

The genes are TRBV28 and TRBJ2-1; TRBD2 matches 9 bases. Germline V gene sequence: CDR1 MDHEN, CDR2 SYDVKM. With V trimmed by 5 bases and J by 7 bases, 9 bases remained unmatched. This CDR3 region has 15 residues. The CDR3 spells CASSRSGSLVNEQFF. CDR3 in DNA: TGTGCCAGCAGTCGTAGCGGGAGCCTCGTGAATGAGCAGTTCTTC.

This chain links TRBV12-3 or TRBV12-4 with TRBJ2-4; 12 nucleotides align to TRBD2. V dropped 7 bases and J dropped 12; count of bases not matched to a gene: 7. This CDR3 contains 13 residues. The CDR3 protein is CASTLGLAGTQYF. CDR3 DNA: TGTGCCAGCACCTTAGGACTAGCGGGAACTCAGTACTTC.

The chain carries TRBV6-2 or TRBV6-3 and TRBJ2-7, with no clear D. This CDR3 has 14 residues. The germline CDR1 and CDR2 sequences are MNHEY and SVGEGT. The germline V and J ends were trimmed by 3 bases and 4 bases, with 13 bases remaining between them. CDR3 nucleotides: TGTGCCAGCAGTTATGACACGTTGACGTACGAGCAGTACTTC. This encodes CASSYDTLTYEQYF.

This chain joins TRBV7-9 and TRBJ2-3; 9 bases agree with TRBD2. This CDR3 contains 17 residues. Germline loops: CDR1 SEHNR, CDR2 FQNEAQ (reference sequence). The trim removed 4 bases at V and 2 bases at J, leaving 10 bases unmatched. The DNA of the CDR3 is TGTGCCAGCAGCTCGAAAGTCGGGACTAGCCTCACAGATACGCAGTATTTT. It codes for CASSSKVGTSLTDTQYF. Variable domain in full (rest from reference TRBV7-9 and TRBJ2-3): DTGVSQNPRHKITKRGQNVTFRCDPISEHNRLYWYRQTLGQGPEFLTYFQNEAQLEKSRLLSDRFSAERPKGSFSTLEIQRTEQGDSAMYLCASSSKVGTSLTDTQYFGPGTRLTVL.